The sequence of this T cell receptor (beta chain) was determined in a study of post-analysis software for immune sequencing data. Study-wide context: There were relapsing-remitting, secondary progressive and progressive-relapsing multiple sclerosis among the disease courses included. Whole-study results and caveats: Patients used several TRBV segments, including TRBV5-6, TRBV5-1 and TRBV20-1, more often than controls. Co-batched samples clustered tightly together by F measure. Multiple sclerosis was associated with a significant reduction in normalized Chao1 diversity relative to controls.

Germline CDR1 reads DFQATT; CDR2 reads SNEGSKA (reference sequence). Trimming stripped 3 bases from V and 0 bases from J, with 9 bases between. This CDR3 contains 14 residues. Each TCR beta cDNA library carried unique molecular identifiers. The yield from about 1 to 10 million T cells was around 500,000 cDNA molecules in total. TCRdb passed the PCR reads through MiXCR, listing each CDR3 protein once. The sample holds about 820,000 distinct CDR3 sequences, about 50% seen once. On this clonotype itself: What it binds is not known.

This clonotype was sampled from a girl between 10 and 17 years old with multiple sclerosis. Sequences were obtained from blood. The chain couples TRBV20-1 to TRBJ2-1; D is undetermined. CDR3 nucleotide sequence: TGCAGTGCTAGGGCCATCAGCTCCTACAATGAGCAGTTCTTC. The encoded protein is CSARAISSYNEQFF.